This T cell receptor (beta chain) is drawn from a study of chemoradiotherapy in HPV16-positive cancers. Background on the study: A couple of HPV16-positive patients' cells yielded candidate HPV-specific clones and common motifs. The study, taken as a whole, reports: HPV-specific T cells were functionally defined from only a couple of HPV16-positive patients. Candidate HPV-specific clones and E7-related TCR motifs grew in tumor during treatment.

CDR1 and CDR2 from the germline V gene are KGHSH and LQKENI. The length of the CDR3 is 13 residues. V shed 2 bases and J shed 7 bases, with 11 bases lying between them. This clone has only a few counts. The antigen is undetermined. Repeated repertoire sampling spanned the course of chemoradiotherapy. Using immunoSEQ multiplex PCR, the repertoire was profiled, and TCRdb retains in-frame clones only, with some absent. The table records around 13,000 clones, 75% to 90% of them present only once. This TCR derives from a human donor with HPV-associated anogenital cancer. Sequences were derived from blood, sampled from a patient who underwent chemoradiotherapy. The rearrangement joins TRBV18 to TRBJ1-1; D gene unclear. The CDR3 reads CASSPNIESEAFF. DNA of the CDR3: TGTGCCAGCTCACCAAACATAGAGAGTGAAGCTTTCTTT.